The clone carrying this T cell receptor beta chain was seen only a few times. What it recognizes is unknown. One heparinised draw, averaging roughly 0.12 L, was taken per donor. All of the isolated RNA was reverse transcribed, so expressed TCRB transcripts were sequenced. The study sequenced naive, central memory and regulatory T cell samples to an average of around 3.4 million reads. TCRdb's copy holds only in-frame clones and misses some; the assay was immunoSEQ multiplex PCR. The sample yields nearly 250,000 clones, about 14% seen once. CDR1 is MNHNY and CDR2 is SVGAGI in the germline V gene (reference sequence). This CDR3 has 14 amino acids. Germline trimming cut 4 bases from V and 5 bases from J; bases unmatched to any gene: 6. The data derive from a study of beta chain features in type 1 diabetes. General study results and limits: HLA influence on TCRB rearrangement stayed unresolved here. VDJ junctions from type 1 diabetes patients carried fewer insertions and larger deletions.

The material sequenced was naive CD4+ T cells from blood. The source of this sequence is a middle-aged woman in good health. The chain has TRBV6-6 and TRBJ2-5; 8 nucleotides agree with TRBD1. This CDR3 reads CASSSRGPWETQYF. The CDR3, as DNA: TGTGCCAGCAGTTCCAGGGGGCCGTGGGAGACCCAGTACTTC.